The clone carrying this T cell receptor (beta chain) was seen more than once but under ten times. These data belong to a study of T cells after yellow fever vaccination. TCRdb independently ran MiXCR on the 5' RACE reads; one entry per CDR3 protein. The profile shows 350,000 to 450,000 distinct CDR3 sequences, around a sixth of them singletons. Germline CDR1 LGHNA, CDR2 YNFKEQ. V was pared by 2 bases and J by 4 bases, with 11 bases between. The CDR3 consists of 14 residues. Sequencing used PBMCs, obtained before the yellow fever booster vaccination. The source of this sequence is a man aged 18 to 30 who received the YFV17D yellow fever vaccine. The chain joins TRBV4-2 to TRBJ1-1; unclear D gene. The DNA of the CDR3 is TGTGCCAGCAGCCAAAAGAGGGAGGGCACTGAAGCTTTCTTT. It codes for CASSQKREGTEAFF.